Detailed here is one T cell receptor (beta chain). The antigen remains undetermined. In TCRdb, the 5' RACE reads were re-called with MiXCR into one record per CDR3 protein. The sample has under 35,000 distinct CDR3 sequences, over 1.2% seen once. This CDR3 contains 13 residues. Trimming removed 4 bases from V and 1 base from J; junction bases left unmatched: 3. Germline V gives CDR1 SQVTM, CDR2 ANQGSEA. Stored at -80 C, 2 million PBMCs were the source of the unsorted libraries. The data stem from a study of neurological immune-mediated disorders. Study observations and caveats: When grouped phylogenetically, the repertoires of 18 of the 34 multiple sclerosis patients fell together in one related-CDR3 cluster, which is a possible signature.

This clonotype was obtained from a woman in her twenties or thirties with multiple sclerosis. The sample was PBMCs. This chain connects TRBV29-1 to TRBJ2-7; 8 nucleotides match TRBD1. The DNA for the CDR3 is TGCAGCGTTGGACAGGGGCCGTCCTACGAGCAGTACTTC. This gives the protein CSVGQGPSYEQYF.